The table lists the clone carrying this T cell receptor (beta chain) with many counts. Its antigen is undetermined. TCR beta CDR3 region amplification was performed from RNA transcripts. The primer set for the first-round RT-PCR of the TCR CDR3 was HTBI. TCRdb fed the multiplex PCR reads into MiXCR, producing one record per CDR3 protein. The data show 380,000 or so distinct CDR3 sequences, with roughly 14% seen just once and roughly 20% held by the top ten. This sample stems from a study of T cells in Graves' hyperthyroidism and ophthalmopathy. Overall study: Peripheral blood samples were taken at initial diagnosis, prior to any treatment.

General study results and limits: Appearing also in blood were most of the thyroid clonotypes expanded above 0.001.

Uncontrolled infection, other autoimmune disease, pregnancy or lactation excluded patients. CDR3 length equals 11 residues. Trimming stripped 3 bases from V and 8 bases from J, with 6 bases between. CDR1 and CDR2 (germline): SGHAT, FQDESV (reference sequence). Sequencing used blood. This TCR was sampled from a man aged 25-45 years with Graves' hyperthyroidism that later progressed to Graves' ophthalmopathy. The chain links TRBV11-1 to TRBJ2-3; D possibly corresponds to TRBD1 (5 bases). In DNA form, the CDR3 reads TGTGCCAGCAGCTTCAGGGTTACGCAGTATTTT. It yields the protein CASSFRVTQYF.